This TCR beta chain came from a study of siplizumab effects on memory and regulatory T cells. General observations from the study: The Treg-derived share of mappable alloreactive CD4+ clones averaged roughly 70% with siplizumab and over 25% in controls. Few alloreactive clones mapped to unstimulated subsets.

The assay covered around 9.1 x 10^4 TCR templates per sample. Here immunoSEQ multiplex PCR was the method, and the copy in TCRdb shows in-frame clones only, minus some. The sample shows roughly 68,000 clones, roughly 96% of them seen only once. Unstimulated naive, memory, effector memory and TEMRA subsets from a few donor pairs underwent sequencing. This clone was observed a few times. Antigen: not known. Sequenced input: naive CD8+ T cells sorted from blood. The TCR was taken from a human donor in good health.

CDR3 region: CAWSVTHPDTQYF. CDR3 coding DNA: TGTGCCTGGAGTGTCACCCACCCAGATACGCAGTATTTT. This sequence joins TRBV30 and TRBJ2-3, with D unclear. Deletions cut 0 bases from V and 4 bases from J, with 8 bases between. Germline V gives CDR1 GTSNPN, CDR2 SVGIG (reference sequence). The CDR3 has 13 residues. The whole variable domain, remainder taken from reference TRBV30 and TRBJ2-3, is SQTIHQWPATLVQPVGSPLSLECTVEGTSNPNLYWYRQAAGRGLQLLFYSVGIGQISSEVPQNLSASRPQDRQFILSSKKLLLSDSGFYLCAWSVTHPDTQYFGPGTRLTVL.